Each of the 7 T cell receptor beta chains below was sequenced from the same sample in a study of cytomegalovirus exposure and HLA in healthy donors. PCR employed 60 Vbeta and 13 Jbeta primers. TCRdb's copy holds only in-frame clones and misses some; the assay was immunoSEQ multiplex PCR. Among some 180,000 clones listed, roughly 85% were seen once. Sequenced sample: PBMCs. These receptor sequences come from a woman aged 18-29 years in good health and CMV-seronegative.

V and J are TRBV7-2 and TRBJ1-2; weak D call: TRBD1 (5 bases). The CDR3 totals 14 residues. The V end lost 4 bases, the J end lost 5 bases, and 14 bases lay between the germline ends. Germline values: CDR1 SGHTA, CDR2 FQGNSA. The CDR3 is CASSSGQGPYGYTF. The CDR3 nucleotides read TGTGCCAGCAGCTCCGGGCAGGGTCCATATGGCTACACCTTC.

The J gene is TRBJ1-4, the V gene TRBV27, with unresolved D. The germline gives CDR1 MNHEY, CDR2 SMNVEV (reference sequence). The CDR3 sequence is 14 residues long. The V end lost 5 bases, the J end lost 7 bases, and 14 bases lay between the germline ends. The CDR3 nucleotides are TGTGCCAGCAGTACCGGGAGTTTTGGTGAAAAACTGTTTTTT. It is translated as CASSTGSFGEKLFF.

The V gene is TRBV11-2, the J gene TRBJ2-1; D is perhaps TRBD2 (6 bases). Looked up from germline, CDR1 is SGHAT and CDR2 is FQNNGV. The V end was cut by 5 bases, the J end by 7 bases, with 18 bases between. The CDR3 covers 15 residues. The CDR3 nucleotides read TGTGCCAGCAGCCCTGGGGGAATAGCGGTTAATGAGCAGTTCTTC. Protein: CASSPGGIAVNEQFF.

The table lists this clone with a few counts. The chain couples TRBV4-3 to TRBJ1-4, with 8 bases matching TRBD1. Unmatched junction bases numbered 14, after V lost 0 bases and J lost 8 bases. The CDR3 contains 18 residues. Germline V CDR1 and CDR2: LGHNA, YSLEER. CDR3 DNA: TGCGCCAGCAGCCAAGACGGACAGGGAGGGGATTTCGGCGAAAAACTGTTTTTT. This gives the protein CASSQDGQGGDFGEKLFF.

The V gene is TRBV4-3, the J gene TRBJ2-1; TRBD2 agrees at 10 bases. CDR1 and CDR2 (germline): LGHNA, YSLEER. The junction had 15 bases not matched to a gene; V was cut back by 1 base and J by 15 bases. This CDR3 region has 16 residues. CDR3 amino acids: CASSQVSRGTSDNPFF. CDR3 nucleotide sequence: TGCGCCAGCAGCCAAGTTTCCCGCGGGACTAGCGATAATCCGTTCTTC.

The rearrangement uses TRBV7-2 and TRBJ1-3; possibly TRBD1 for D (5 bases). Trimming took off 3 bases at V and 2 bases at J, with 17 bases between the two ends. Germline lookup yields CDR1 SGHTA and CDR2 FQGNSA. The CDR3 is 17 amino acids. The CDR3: CASSFRQPRSTGNTIYF. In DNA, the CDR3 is TGTGCCAGCAGCTTTCGACAGCCAAGAAGTACTGGAAACACCATATATTTT.

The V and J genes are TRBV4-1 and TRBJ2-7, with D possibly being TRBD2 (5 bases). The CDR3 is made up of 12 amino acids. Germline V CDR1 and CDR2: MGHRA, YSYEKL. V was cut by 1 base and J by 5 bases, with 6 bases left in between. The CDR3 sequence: CASSQAGNEQYF. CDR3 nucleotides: TGCGCCAGCAGCCAAGCGGGAAACGAGCAGTACTTC.